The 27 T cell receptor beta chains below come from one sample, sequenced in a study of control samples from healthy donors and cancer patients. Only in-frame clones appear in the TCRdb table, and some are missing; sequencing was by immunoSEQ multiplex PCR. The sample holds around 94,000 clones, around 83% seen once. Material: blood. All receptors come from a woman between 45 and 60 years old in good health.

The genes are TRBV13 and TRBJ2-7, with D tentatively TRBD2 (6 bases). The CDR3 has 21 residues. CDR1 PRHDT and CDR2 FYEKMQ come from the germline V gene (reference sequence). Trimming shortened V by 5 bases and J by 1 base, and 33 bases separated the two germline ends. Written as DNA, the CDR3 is TGTGCCAGCAGCCCTCCTCAGGGCCTAGCGCAGACAAAATCTAAATCCTACGAGCAGTACTTC. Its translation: CASSPPQGLAQTKSKSYEQYF.

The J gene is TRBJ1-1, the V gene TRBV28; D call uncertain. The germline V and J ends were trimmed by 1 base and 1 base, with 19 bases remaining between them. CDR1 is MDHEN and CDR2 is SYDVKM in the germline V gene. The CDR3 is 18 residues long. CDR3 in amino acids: CASSLSLGGGFGNTEAFF. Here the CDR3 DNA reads TGTGCCAGCAGTTTATCCCTAGGAGGAGGGTTTGGGAACACTGAAGCTTTCTTT.

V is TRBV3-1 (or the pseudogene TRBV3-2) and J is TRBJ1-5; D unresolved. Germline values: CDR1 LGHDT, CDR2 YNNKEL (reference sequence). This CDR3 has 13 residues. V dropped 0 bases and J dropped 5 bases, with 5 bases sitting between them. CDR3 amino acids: CASSQDPHQPQHF. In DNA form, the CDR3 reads TGTGCCAGCAGCCAAGATCCCCATCAGCCCCAGCATTTT.

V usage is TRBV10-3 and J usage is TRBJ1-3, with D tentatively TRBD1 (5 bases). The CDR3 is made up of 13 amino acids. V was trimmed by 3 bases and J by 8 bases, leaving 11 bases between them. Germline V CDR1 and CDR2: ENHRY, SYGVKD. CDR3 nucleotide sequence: TGTGCCATCAGTGACAGGGTTTCAGACACCATATATTTT. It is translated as CAISDRVSDTIYF.

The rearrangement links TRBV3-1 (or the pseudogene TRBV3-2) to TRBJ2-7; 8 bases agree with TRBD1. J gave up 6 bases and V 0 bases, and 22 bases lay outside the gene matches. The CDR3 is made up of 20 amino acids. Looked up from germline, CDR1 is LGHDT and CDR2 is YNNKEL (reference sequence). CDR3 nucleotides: TGTGCCAGCAGCCAAGATCCCCGGGACAGGAAATATAGAACCCATGGCGAGCAGTACTTC. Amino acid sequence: CASSQDPRDRKYRTHGEQYF.

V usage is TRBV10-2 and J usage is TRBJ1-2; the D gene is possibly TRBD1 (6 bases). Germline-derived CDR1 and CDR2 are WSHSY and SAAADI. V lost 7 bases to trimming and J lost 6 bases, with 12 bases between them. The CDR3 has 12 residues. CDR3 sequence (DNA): TGCGCCAGCATTAACAACAGGGATGGCTACACCTTC. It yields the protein CASINNRDGYTF.

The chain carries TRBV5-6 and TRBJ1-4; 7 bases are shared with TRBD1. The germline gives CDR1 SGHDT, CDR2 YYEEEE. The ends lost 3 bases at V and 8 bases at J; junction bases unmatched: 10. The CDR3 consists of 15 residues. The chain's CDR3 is CASSSNRGWGEKLFF. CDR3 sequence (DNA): TGTGCCAGCAGCTCCAACAGGGGCTGGGGGGAAAAACTGTTTTTT.

CDR3 protein: CASSASGTGNSPLHF. In DNA form, the CDR3 reads TGTGCCAGCAGCGCGTCCGGGACAGGGAATTCACCCCTCCACTTT. The V and J genes are TRBV7-3 and TRBJ1-6, with 9 bases that match TRBD1. The CDR3 spans 15 residues. Germline CDR1 and CDR2: SGHTA and FQGTGA. Trimming cost V 5 bases and J 7 bases; bases outside gene matches: 6.

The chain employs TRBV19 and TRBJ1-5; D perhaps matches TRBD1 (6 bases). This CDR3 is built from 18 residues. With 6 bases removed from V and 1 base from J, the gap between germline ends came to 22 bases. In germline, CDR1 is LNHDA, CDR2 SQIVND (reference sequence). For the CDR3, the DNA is TGTGCCAGTAGGCCACGCCGGGACAACGAGATAAGCAATCAGCCCCAGCATTTT. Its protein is CASRPRRDNEISNQPQHF.

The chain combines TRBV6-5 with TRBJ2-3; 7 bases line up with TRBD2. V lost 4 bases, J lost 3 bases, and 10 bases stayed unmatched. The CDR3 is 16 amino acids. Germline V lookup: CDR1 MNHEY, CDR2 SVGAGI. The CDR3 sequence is CASSSGLDPSTDTQYF. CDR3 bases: TGTGCCAGCAGTTCCGGACTAGACCCATCTACAGATACGCAGTATTTT.

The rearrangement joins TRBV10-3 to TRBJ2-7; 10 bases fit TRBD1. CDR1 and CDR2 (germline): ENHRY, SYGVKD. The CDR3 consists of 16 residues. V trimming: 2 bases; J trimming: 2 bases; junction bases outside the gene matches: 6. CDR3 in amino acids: CAISEPWTGGAYEQYF. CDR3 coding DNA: TGTGCCATCAGTGAGCCGTGGACAGGGGGAGCCTACGAGCAGTACTTC.

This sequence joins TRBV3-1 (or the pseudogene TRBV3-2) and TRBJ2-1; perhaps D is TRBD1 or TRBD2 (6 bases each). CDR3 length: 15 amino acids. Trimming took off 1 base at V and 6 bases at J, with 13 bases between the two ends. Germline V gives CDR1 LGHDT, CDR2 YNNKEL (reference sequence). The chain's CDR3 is CASSQGPQGGNEQFF. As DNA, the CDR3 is TGTGCCAGCAGCCAAGGTCCACAGGGAGGCAATGAGCAGTTCTTC.

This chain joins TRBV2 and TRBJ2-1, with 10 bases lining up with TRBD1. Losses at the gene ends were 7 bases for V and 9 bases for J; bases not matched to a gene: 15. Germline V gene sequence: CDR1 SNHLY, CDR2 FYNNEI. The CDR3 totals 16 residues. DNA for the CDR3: TGTGCCAGCACCCTGAATGAGGGACAGGGGCGGATTGAGCAGTTCTTC. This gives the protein CASTLNEGQGRIEQFF. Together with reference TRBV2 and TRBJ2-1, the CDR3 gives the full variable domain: EPEVTQTPSHQVTQMGQEVILRCVPISNHLYFYWYRQILGQKVEFLVSFYNNEISEKSEIFDDQFSVERPDGSNFTLKIRSTKLEDSAMYFCASTLNEGQGRIEQFFGPGTRLTVL.

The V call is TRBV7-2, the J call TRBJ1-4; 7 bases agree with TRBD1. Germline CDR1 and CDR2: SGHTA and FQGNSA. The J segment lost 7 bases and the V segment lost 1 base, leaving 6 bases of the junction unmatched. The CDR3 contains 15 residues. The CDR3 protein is CASSLDQGVTEKLFF. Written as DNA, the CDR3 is TGTGCCAGCAGCTTAGATCAGGGGGTTACTGAAAAACTGTTTTTT. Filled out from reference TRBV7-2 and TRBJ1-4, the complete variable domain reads GAGVSQSPSNKVTEKGKDVELRCDPISGHTALYWYRQSLGQGLEFLIYFQGNSAPDKSGLPSDRFSAERTGGSVSTLTIQRTQQEDSAVYLCASSLDQGVTEKLFFGSGTQLSVL.

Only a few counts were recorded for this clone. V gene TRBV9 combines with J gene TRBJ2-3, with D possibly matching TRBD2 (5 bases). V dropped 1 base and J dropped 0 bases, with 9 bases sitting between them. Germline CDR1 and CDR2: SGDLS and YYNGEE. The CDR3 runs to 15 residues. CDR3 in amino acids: CASSVLRTSTDTQYF. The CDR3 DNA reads TGTGCCAGCAGCGTATTAAGGACTAGCACAGATACGCAGTATTTT.

CDR3 DNA: TGTGCCAGCAGCTTCTACACAGGGAGTTCACCCCTCCACTTT. Translated: CASSFYTGSSPLHF. The chain carries TRBV5-4 and TRBJ1-6, with a tentative D call TRBD1 (6 bases). Trimming removed 2 bases at V and 9 bases at J, with 12 bases between. Per the germline V gene, CDR1 is SGHNT and CDR2 is YYREEE (reference sequence). The CDR3 runs to 14 residues.

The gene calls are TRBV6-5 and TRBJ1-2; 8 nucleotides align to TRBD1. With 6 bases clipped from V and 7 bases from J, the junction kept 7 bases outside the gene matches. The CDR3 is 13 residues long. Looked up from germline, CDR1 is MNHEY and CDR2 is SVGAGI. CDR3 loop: CASRYADRAGYTF. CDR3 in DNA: TGTGCCAGCAGGTACGCGGACAGGGCTGGCTACACCTTC.

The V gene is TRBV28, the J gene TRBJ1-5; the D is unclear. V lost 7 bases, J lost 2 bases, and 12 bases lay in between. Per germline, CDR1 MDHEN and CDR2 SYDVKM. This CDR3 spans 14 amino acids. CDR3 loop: CASTPGLRNQPQHF. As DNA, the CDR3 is TGTGCCAGCACCCCCGGCCTCCGCAATCAGCCCCAGCATTTT.

DNA for the CDR3: TGTGCCAGCAGGAACACAGGGAGGGAGACCCAGTACTTC. Translated, it gives CASRNTGRETQYF. The chain employs TRBV27 and TRBJ2-5; either TRBD1 or TRBD2 may fit D (6 bases each). The ends were cut back, 6 bases at V and 5 bases at J, with 13 bases in the middle. There are 13 residues in the CDR3. Germline V lookup: CDR1 MNHEY, CDR2 SMNVEV (reference sequence).

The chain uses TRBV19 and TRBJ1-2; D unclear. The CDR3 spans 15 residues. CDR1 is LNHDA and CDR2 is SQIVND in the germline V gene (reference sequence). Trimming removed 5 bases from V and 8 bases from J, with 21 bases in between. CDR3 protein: CASSPLSLTPEGYTF. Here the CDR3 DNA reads TGTGCCAGTAGTCCGCTCTCCCTTACGCCCGAAGGCTACACCTTC.

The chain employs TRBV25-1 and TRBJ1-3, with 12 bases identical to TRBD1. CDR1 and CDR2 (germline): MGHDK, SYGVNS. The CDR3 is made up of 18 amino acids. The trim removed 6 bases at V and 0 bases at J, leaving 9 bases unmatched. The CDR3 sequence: CASRAGTGGSYSGNTIYF. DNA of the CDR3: TGTGCCAGCAGAGCCGGGACAGGGGGCTCCTACTCTGGAAACACCATATATTTT.

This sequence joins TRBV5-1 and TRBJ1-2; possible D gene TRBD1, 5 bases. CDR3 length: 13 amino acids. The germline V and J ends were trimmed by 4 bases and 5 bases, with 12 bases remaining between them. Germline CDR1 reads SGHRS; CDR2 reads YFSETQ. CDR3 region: CASSAGTEYGYTF. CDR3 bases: TGCGCCAGCAGCGCCGGGACGGAGTATGGCTACACCTTC.

DNA of the CDR3: TGTGCCAGCAGCGTAGGGGGTACTAATGAAAAACTGTTTTTT. Translated: CASSVGGTNEKLFF. This sequence joins TRBV9 and TRBJ1-4; D is uncertain. The CDR3 totals 14 residues. Germline assignment: CDR1 SGDLS and CDR2 YYNGEE. Trimming removed 0 bases from V and 2 bases from J, with 5 bases in between.

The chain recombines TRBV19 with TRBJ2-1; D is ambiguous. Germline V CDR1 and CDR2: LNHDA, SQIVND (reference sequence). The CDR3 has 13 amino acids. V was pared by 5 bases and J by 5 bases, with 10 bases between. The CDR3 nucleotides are TGTGCCAGTAGTCCCCAGTCCAACAATGAGCAGTTCTTC. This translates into CASSPQSNNEQFF.

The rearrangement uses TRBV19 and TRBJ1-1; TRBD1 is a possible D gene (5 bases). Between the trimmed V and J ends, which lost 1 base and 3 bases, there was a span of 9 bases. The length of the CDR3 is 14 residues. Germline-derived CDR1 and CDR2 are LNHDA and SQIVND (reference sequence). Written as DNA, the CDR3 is TGTGCCAGTAGTATAGGACAGAGATACACTGAAGCTTTCTTT. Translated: CASSIGQRYTEAFF.

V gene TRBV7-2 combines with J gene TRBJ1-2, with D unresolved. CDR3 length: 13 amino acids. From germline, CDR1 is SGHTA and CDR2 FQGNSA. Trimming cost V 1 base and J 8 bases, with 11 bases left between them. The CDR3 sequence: CASSLGAQGGYTF. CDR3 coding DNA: TGTGCCAGCAGCTTAGGCGCTCAAGGGGGCTACACCTTC.

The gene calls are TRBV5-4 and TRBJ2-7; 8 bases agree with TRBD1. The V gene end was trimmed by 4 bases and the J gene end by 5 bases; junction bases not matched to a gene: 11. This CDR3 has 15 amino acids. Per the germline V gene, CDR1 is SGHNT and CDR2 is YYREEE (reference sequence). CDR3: CASSRQGPLRDEQYF. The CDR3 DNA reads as TGTGCCAGCAGCCGACAGGGGCCCCTGCGCGACGAGCAGTACTTC.